This T cell receptor beta chain was sequenced in a study of T cell repertoires in cytomegalovirus infection. Whole-study context: Recently described HLA-C-restricted plus well-studied HLA-B-restricted CMV epitopes were used. CMV infection and matching HLA type were both indicated by public TCR beta signatures.

TCRdb independently ran MiXCR on the reads; one entry per CDR3 protein. This sample carries around 360,000 distinct CDR3 sequences, about 32% of them seen once, and the ten largest clones take about 13%. Germline lookup yields CDR1 MGHRA and CDR2 YSYEKL. Trimming pared 0 bases from V and 2 bases from J, leaving 13 bases between. The CDR3 covers 16 residues. Worth noting for this clonotype: Its matching antigen is unknown.

The specimen comprised cultured PBMCs, sampled from culture after CMV antigen stimulation. The sequence derives from a human donor in good health (CMV status not recorded). Some clones in this sample may be carry-over from other donors' samples. V is TRBV4-1 and J is TRBJ1-2; no firm D call. This CDR3 reads CASSQDARAVNYGYTF. The CDR3 DNA is TGCGCCAGCAGCCAAGATGCGAGGGCGGTAAACTATGGCTACACCTTC.